One and the same sample provided the 31 T cell receptor beta chains below, sequenced in a study of blood T cell repertoires in COVID-19. Generated by immunoSEQ multiplex PCR, the TCRdb table keeps only in-frame clones and is missing some. The repertoire consists of about 180,000 clones, with approximately 88% occurring once and the leading ten covering around 6.7%. Source material: peripheral blood. Receptors were obtained from a woman in her 40s with COVID-19, enrolled during active disease.

The rearrangement uses TRBV6-5 and TRBJ2-5; D may be TRBD2 (5 bases). The CDR3 covers 14 residues. Between the trimmed V and J ends, which lost 6 bases and 4 bases, there was a span of 15 bases. The germline gives CDR1 MNHEY, CDR2 SVGAGI. CDR3 region: CASRAGVGVETQYF. As DNA, the CDR3 is TGTGCCAGCAGGGCCGGGGTGGGAGTAGAGACCCAGTACTTC.

The V gene is TRBV19, the J gene TRBJ2-3; the match to TRBD2 covers 8 bases. The ends lost 10 bases at V and 5 bases at J; junction bases unmatched: 17. Germline CDR1 LNHDA, CDR2 SQIVND (reference sequence). This CDR3 contains 16 residues. CDR3 nucleotide sequence: TGTGCCACCCTCTCAGGCGGCGGGGGGCTTGGAGATACGCAGTATTTT. This gives the protein CATLSGGGGLGDTQYF.

J is TRBJ1-2 and V is TRBV7-9; D is ambiguous. The CDR3 consists of 14 residues. V lost 4 bases, J lost 2 bases, and 11 bases lay in between. Germline-derived CDR1 and CDR2 are SEHNR and FQNEAQ (reference sequence). The CDR3 region has the DNA TGTGCCAGCAGCTCTGTGAGTCGAAACTATGGCTACACCTTC. Amino acid sequence: CASSSVSRNYGYTF.

In nucleotides, the CDR3 is TGTGCCAGCAGTGACGCCGGCAGGCGAGGAAACACCATATATTTT. It is translated as CASSDAGRRGNTIYF. The J gene is TRBJ1-3, the V gene TRBV2; the D is unclear. Germline assignment: CDR1 SNHLY and CDR2 FYNNEI. The CDR3 runs to 15 residues. Trimming removed 3 bases from V and 4 bases from J, with 13 bases in between.

This chain connects TRBV2 to TRBJ2-1; TRBD2 matches at 12 bases. Germline lookup yields CDR1 SNHLY and CDR2 FYNNEI. J was trimmed by 7 bases and V by 8 bases; bases with no gene match: 9. This CDR3 is 15 amino acids long. The CDR3 reads CASRLASGGGNEQFF. The CDR3, as DNA: TGTGCCAGCCGTTTGGCTAGCGGGGGGGGGAATGAGCAGTTCTTC. The entire variable domain, with the rest obtained from reference TRBV2 and TRBJ2-1, is as follows: EPEVTQTPSHQVTQMGQEVILRCVPISNHLYFYWYRQILGQKVEFLVSFYNNEISEKSEIFDDQFSVERPDGSNFTLKIRSTKLEDSAMYFCASRLASGGGNEQFFGPGTRLTVL.

The chain couples TRBV11-2 to TRBJ2-2; the D gene is possibly TRBD1 (5 bases). V lost 3 bases and J lost 0, with 8 bases in between. The CDR3 is made up of 15 amino acids. In germline, CDR1 is SGHAT, CDR2 FQNNGV. In DNA form, the CDR3 reads TGTGCCAGCAGCTTTGGACACGCGAACACCGGGGAGCTGTTTTTT. The encoded protein is CASSFGHANTGELFF. The full variable domain, with the rest looked up from reference TRBV11-2 and TRBJ2-2, is EAGVAQSPRYKIIEKRQSVAFWCNPISGHATLYWYQQILGQGPKLLIQFQNNGVVDDSQLPKDRFSAERLKGVDSTLKIQPAKLEDSAVYLCASSFGHANTGELFFGEGSRLTVL.

V usage is TRBV14 and J usage is TRBJ1-2; tentatively, D is TRBD1 (5 bases). The CDR3 is 15 amino acids. Germline assignment: CDR1 SGHDN and CDR2 FVKESK. V lost 1 base, J lost 5 bases, and 14 bases lay in between. The CDR3 spells CASSQAPGDAYGYTF. For the CDR3, the DNA is TGTGCCAGCAGCCAAGCCCCGGGGGACGCTTATGGCTACACCTTC.

The chain links TRBV18 to TRBJ2-5; TRBD2 matches at 12 bases. The CDR3 covers 17 residues. With 2 bases clipped from V and 2 bases from J, the junction kept 6 bases outside the gene matches. Germline V gene lookup returns CDR1 KGHSH and CDR2 LQKENI. The CDR3 here is CASSPARTSGIQETQYF. CDR3 DNA sequence: TGTGCCAGCTCACCAGCGAGGACTAGCGGGATTCAAGAGACCCAGTACTTC.

This chain uses TRBV5-1 with TRBJ1-5, with 7 nucleotides matching TRBD1. Germline CDR1 reads SGHRS; CDR2 reads YFSETQ. Germline trimming cut 4 bases from V and 1 base from J; bases unmatched to any gene: 5. The CDR3 has 15 amino acids. The CDR3 reads CASSQGTDSNQPQHF. The CDR3 bases are TGCGCCAGCAGCCAGGGGACAGACAGCAATCAGCCCCAGCATTTT.

The chain couples TRBV5-1 to TRBJ2-3; TRBD2 aligns across 12 bases. CDR1 is SGHRS and CDR2 is YFSETQ in the germline V gene. The CDR3 is made up of 17 amino acids. Trimming at V came to 1 base and at J to 4 bases, leaving 7 bases not matched to a gene. The CDR3 DNA is TGCGCCAGCAGCTTGTCGACTAGCGGGAGAGGCGCAGATACGCAGTATTTT. It is translated as CASSLSTSGRGADTQYF.

The chain uses TRBV5-1 and TRBJ2-2; tentative D call: TRBD2 (5 bases). CDR3 size: 14 residues. The V end lost 2 bases, the J end lost 4 bases, and 9 bases lay between the germline ends. Germline lookup yields CDR1 SGHRS and CDR2 YFSETQ. The CDR3 coding sequence is TGCGCCAGCAGCTTATGGGGAGTCACCGGGGAGCTGTTTTTT. Its protein is CASSLWGVTGELFF.

A few counts support this clone. This chain uses TRBV10-1 with TRBJ1-5; D not certain. V was shortened by 5 bases and J by 4 bases, with 12 bases between the two germline ends. Germline values: CDR1 WNHNN, CDR2 SYGVQD (reference sequence). CDR3 size: 14 residues. The DNA of the CDR3 is TGCGCCAGCAGTCCTGGTGGGCTGAATCAGCCCCAGCATTTT. This encodes CASSPGGLNQPQHF.

This clone occurred a few times. The V gene is TRBV5-6, the J gene TRBJ2-2; the D is unclear. Germline V CDR1 and CDR2: SGHDT, YYEEEE. The CDR3 consists of 15 residues. V lost 1 base, J lost 0 bases, and 7 bases lay in between. In nucleotides, the CDR3 is TGTGCCAGCAGCTTGAGAGTGACGAACACCGGGGAGCTGTTTTTT. Translating gives CASSLRVTNTGELFF. The full variable domain, its missing parts supplied by reference TRBV5-6 and TRBJ2-2, is DAGVTQSPTHLIKTRGQQVTLRCSPKSGHDTVSWYQQALGQGPQFIFQYYEEEERQRGNFPDRFSGHQFPNYSSELNVNALLLGDSALYLCASSLRVTNTGELFFGEGSRLTVL.

The chain uses TRBV5-6 and TRBJ1-5, with 7 nucleotides matching TRBD1. The CDR3 is made up of 17 amino acids. CDR1 and CDR2 (germline): SGHDT, YYEEEE. V shed 4 bases, J shed 1 base, and the junction held 11 bases outside the gene matches. The CDR3 here is CASSGPQGLSSNQPQHF. The DNA of the CDR3 is TGTGCCAGCAGCGGACCACAGGGGCTATCCAGCAATCAGCCCCAGCATTTT.

The chain is built from TRBV9 and TRBJ2-7; D possibly corresponds to TRBD2 (6 bases). The V end was cut by 4 bases, the J end by 2 bases, with 13 bases between. The CDR3 consists of 14 residues. Germline V gene sequence: CDR1 SGDLS, CDR2 YYNGEE. Here the CDR3 reads CASSRDPGAYEQYF. The CDR3 region has the DNA TGTGCCAGCAGCCGCGACCCGGGAGCCTACGAGCAGTACTTC.

The chain joins TRBV27 to TRBJ2-7; possibly TRBD2 for D (5 bases). CDR1 is MNHEY and CDR2 is SMNVEV in the germline V gene (reference sequence). Trimming removed 5 bases at V and 3 bases at J, with 14 bases between. This CDR3 has 14 residues. In DNA, the CDR3 is TGTGCCAGCAGTCCGAGAGGGCTCCTCTACGAGCAGTACTTC. It codes for CASSPRGLLYEQYF.

This chain links TRBV24-1 with TRBJ2-4; 11 nucleotides agree with TRBD2. With V trimmed by 3 bases and J by 1 base, 4 bases remained unmatched. This CDR3 region has 17 residues. Germline V CDR1 and CDR2: KGHDR, SFDVKD. CDR3 loop: CATSDATSGVAKNIQYF. CDR3 nucleotide sequence: TGTGCCACCAGTGATGCGACTAGCGGGGTGGCCAAAAACATTCAGTACTTC.

This clone was detected only once. The V and J genes are TRBV10-3 and TRBJ1-1; D is undetermined. CDR3 length equals 13 residues. CDR1 is ENHRY and CDR2 is SYGVKD in the germline V gene. V dropped 6 bases and J dropped 6 bases, with 14 bases sitting between them. The CDR3 here is CAIRRANGAEAFF. The CDR3 DNA sequence: TGTGCCATCAGGCGGGCCAACGGGGCTGAAGCTTTCTTT.

In its sample, this clone was seen once. Other DNA sequences within the sample encode an identical CDR3. CDR3 protein: CASSPSSYEQYF. CDR3 DNA: TGTGCCAGCTCCCCCAGCTCCTACGAGCAGTACTTC. The gene calls are TRBV18 and TRBJ2-7; D remains ambiguous. With 6 bases removed from V and 0 bases from J, the gap between germline ends came to 6 bases. Germline values: CDR1 KGHSH, CDR2 LQKENI. The CDR3 spans 12 residues.

This clone showed up just a few times. The chain is built from TRBV15 and TRBJ2-2; D possibly corresponds to TRBD1 (6 bases). The CDR3 runs to 15 residues. Germline V gene sequence: CDR1 LNHNV, CDR2 YYDKDF (reference sequence). Trimming took 11 bases from V and 3 from J, leaving 19 bases between them. CDR3 DNA: TGTGCCGCAAAAAAAGGGGGTTGGGACACCGGGGAGCTGTTTTTT. As protein: CAAKKGGWDTGELFF.

This chain links TRBV7-3 with TRBJ2-1, with D perhaps TRBD2 (6 bases). The CDR3 length is 13 residues. Germline V gene sequence: CDR1 SGHTA, CDR2 FQGTGA. V was shortened by 3 bases and J by 3 bases, with 6 bases between the two germline ends. CDR3 nucleotide sequence: TGTGCCAGCAGCTTGGGACTCTACAATGAGCAGTTCTTC. Translation gives CASSLGLYNEQFF.

The CDR3 region is CASSIRGSDYGYTF. In DNA form, the CDR3 reads TGTGCCAGTAGTATAAGGGGTTCAGACTATGGCTACACCTTC. The chain couples TRBV19 to TRBJ1-2, with D possibly matching TRBD1 (5 bases). Trimming stripped 2 bases from V and 3 bases from J, with 10 bases between. This CDR3 comprises 14 residues. Per the germline V gene, CDR1 is LNHDA and CDR2 is SQIVND (reference sequence).

The gene calls are TRBV19 and TRBJ2-7, with 9 positions matching TRBD1. J lost 3 bases, V lost 1 base, and 4 bases had no gene match. This CDR3 has 15 amino acids. Looked up from germline, CDR1 is LNHDA and CDR2 is SQIVND (reference sequence). The CDR3 nucleotides read TGTGCCAGTAGTATAGTCCCGGGACAGGGCTACGAGCAGTACTTC. Translation: CASSIVPGQGYEQYF.

This chain joins TRBV6-5 and TRBJ1-4; the match to TRBD1 covers 8 bases. Trimming took 6 bases from V and 6 from J; bases not matched to a gene: 9. CDR3 size: 15 residues. CDR1 and CDR2 (germline): MNHEY, SVGAGI. The CDR3 DNA reads TGTGCCAGCAGCCTTGACAGGGGAGCAGATGAAAAACTGTTTTTT. Translating gives CASSLDRGADEKLFF.

V is TRBV5-8 and J is TRBJ2-7; tentatively, D is TRBD2 (7 bases). The CDR3 contains 17 residues. CDR1 SGHTS and CDR2 YDEGEE come from the germline V gene. With 1 base removed from V and 4 bases from J, the gap between germline ends came to 21 bases. CDR3 protein: CASSLILGQGGGYEQYF. The CDR3 DNA follows: TGTGCCAGCAGCTTGATACTCGGTCAGGGAGGGGGATACGAGCAGTACTTC. Using reference TRBV5-8 and TRBJ2-7 for the parts outside the CDR3, the full variable domain is EAGVTQSPTHLIKTRGQQATLRCSPISGHTSVYWYQQALGLGLQFLLWYDEGEERNRGNFPPRFSGRQFPNYSSELNVNALELEDSALYLCASSLILGQGGGYEQYFGPGTRLTVT.

V and J are TRBV15 and TRBJ1-3; D is uncertain. The V gene's germline CDR1 is LNHNV and CDR2 YYDKDF (reference sequence). The CDR3 spans 14 residues. V lost 1 base, J lost 1 base, and 5 bases lay in between. The CDR3 region is CATSRGDSGNTIYF. The CDR3 DNA is TGTGCCACCAGCAGAGGAGATTCTGGAAACACCATATATTTT.

The chain carries TRBV6-1 and TRBJ2-2; 9 bases map to TRBD2. Germline loops: CDR1 MNHNS, CDR2 SASEGT. With V trimmed by 3 bases and J by 7 bases, 9 bases remained unmatched. This CDR3 is built from 16 residues. In nucleotides, the CDR3 is TGTGCCAGCAGTGAGCGGAGCGGGGGGCAAGTCGGGGAGCTGTTTTTT. This gives the protein CASSERSGGQVGELFF.

The V call is TRBV3-1 (or the pseudogene TRBV3-2), the J call TRBJ1-5, with D unclear. Germline CDR1 is LGHDT and CDR2 is YNNKEL (reference sequence). V was trimmed by 4 bases and J by 2 bases, leaving 12 bases between them. The CDR3 consists of 15 residues. The CDR3 DNA is TGTGCCAGCAGCCCAGCGCCCGGGGGCAATCAGCCCCAGCATTTT. Residues: CASSPAPGGNQPQHF.

The chain is built from TRBV7-2 and TRBJ1-5, with unresolved D. The CDR3 has 13 amino acids. The germline V gene encodes CDR1 SGHTA and CDR2 FQGNSA. V was pared by 0 bases and J by 4 bases, with 4 bases between. CDR3 coding DNA: TGTGCCAGCAGCTTAGCGTTAAATCAGCCCCAGCATTTT. Its protein is CASSLALNQPQHF. Combining the CDR3 with reference TRBV7-2 and TRBJ1-5 gives the whole variable domain GAGVSQSPSNKVTEKGKDVELRCDPISGHTALYWYRQSLGQGLEFLIYFQGNSAPDKSGLPSDRFSAERTGGSVSTLTIQRTQQEDSAVYLCASSLALNQPQHFGDGTRLSIL.

The V call is TRBV19, the J call TRBJ1-2; 7 nucleotides match TRBD1. The germline gives CDR1 LNHDA, CDR2 SQIVND (reference sequence). The junction had 11 bases not matched to a gene; V was cut back by 10 bases and J by 0 bases. CDR3 length: 15 residues. For the CDR3, the DNA is TGTGCCACCAACGGACAGGCATTAGCTAACTATGGCTACACCTTC. As protein: CATNGQALANYGYTF.

This rearrangement joins TRBV2 to TRBJ1-1; tentatively, D is TRBD1 (5 bases). V lost 2 bases, J lost 5 bases, and 9 bases lay in between. Looked up from germline, CDR1 is SNHLY and CDR2 is FYNNEI. This CDR3 is 13 amino acids long. CDR3 nucleotide sequence: TGTGCCAGCAGTGAATACCCAGGGACTGAAGCTTTCTTT. This codes for CASSEYPGTEAFF.